The 6 T cell receptor beta chains presented below share a single source sample, sequenced in a study of OX40 agonist ivuxolimab in advanced cancers. The assay was immunoSEQ multiplex PCR, and TCRdb's table has in-frame clones only and misses some. The sample lists approximately 88,000 clones; around nine tenths were seen once. The sample here was CD4+ or CD8+ T cells sorted from blood, taken in a trial of the OX40 agonist ivuxolimab. The receptors here all came from an adult with an advanced solid tumor such as melanoma, head and neck, liver or kidney cancer.

The chain employs TRBV9 and TRBJ1-3; TRBD1 agrees at 7 bases. This CDR3 contains 15 residues. Trimming removed 3 bases from V and 2 bases from J; junction bases left unmatched: 5. The germline CDR1 and CDR2 sequences are SGDLS and YYNGEE. CDR3 nucleotides: TGTGCCAGCAGCGCCTCGACAGGGACTGGAAACACCATATATTTT. Protein: CASSASTGTGNTIYF.

The chain is built from TRBV30 and TRBJ1-2; 7 nucleotides agree with TRBD1. V lost 3 bases and J lost 2; bases outside the gene matches: 9. This CDR3 region has 15 residues. Germline V lookup: CDR1 GTSNPN, CDR2 SVGIG (reference sequence). The CDR3 DNA follows: TGTGCCTGGAGGCCATATCGGGACAGAAACTATGGCTACACCTTC. Its translation is CAWRPYRDRNYGYTF.

The gene calls are TRBV5-1 and TRBJ2-7; no definite D call. The CDR3 covers 12 residues. Between the trimmed V and J ends, which lost 0 bases and 4 bases, there was a span of 5 bases. CDR1 and CDR2 (germline): SGHRS, YFSETQ. CDR3 amino acids: CASSLDNYEQYF. Written as DNA, the CDR3 is TGCGCCAGCAGCTTGGATAATTACGAGCAGTACTTC.

The V gene is TRBV10-2, the J gene TRBJ2-6; D is uncertain. The CDR3 totals 15 residues. The V end lost 6 bases, the J end lost 2 bases, and 11 bases lay between the germline ends. Per the germline V gene, CDR1 is WSHSY and CDR2 is SAAADI. The CDR3 loop reads CASRETRTGANVLTF. In DNA form, the CDR3 reads TGCGCCAGCAGGGAAACAAGGACTGGGGCCAACGTCCTGACTTTC.

The V call is TRBV7-9, the J call TRBJ2-7; TRBD1 aligns across 8 bases. The CDR3 is made up of 15 amino acids. Germline V gives CDR1 SEHNR, CDR2 FQNEAQ (reference sequence). The junction had 7 bases not matched to a gene; V was cut back by 5 bases and J by 1 base. This chain's CDR3 is CASSPDRVPSYEQYF. The CDR3 DNA follows: TGTGCCAGCAGCCCGGACAGGGTTCCTTCCTACGAGCAGTACTTC.

V usage is TRBV5-4 and J usage is TRBJ1-5, with 8 bases lining up with TRBD1. The length of the CDR3 is 15 residues. Germline CDR1 is SGHNT and CDR2 is YYREEE (reference sequence). V lost 0 bases to trimming and J lost 6 bases; unmatched junction nucleotides: 5. CDR3 protein: CASSLATGGSQPQHF. The CDR3 DNA reads as TGTGCCAGCAGCTTGGCCACAGGGGGAAGTCAGCCCCAGCATTTT.